This TCR beta chain originates from a study of cytotoxic CD8 clonotypes in ibrutinib-treated CLL. Overall study results and limits: Clonality measured at baseline exceeded age-matched healthy donors, tracking circulating CD8+ T-cell counts.

Looked up from germline, CDR1 is ENHRY and CDR2 is SYGVKD. This CDR3 spans 13 amino acids. V lost 6 bases, J lost 3 bases, and 12 bases lay in between. On this clone itself: Its antigen remains unidentified.

With sequencing, the targeted depth ranged from 1 in 200,000 to 1 in 1 million T cells. Measured with immunoSEQ multiplex PCR; TCRdb has only the in-frame clones, and not every one. The top ten clones hold roughly 50% of a sample with more than 25,000 clones, about three quarters of them seen once. The TCR originated in a human donor with chronic lymphocytic leukemia. The J gene is TRBJ2-7, the V gene TRBV10-3; no clear D. The source was PBMCs, collected after 36 months of ibrutinib treatment. CDR3 nucleotide sequence: TGTGCCATCAGGATGGACGGCTACTACGAGCAGTACTTC. Protein: CAIRMDGYYEQYF.